A selection of T cell receptor beta chains follows, all from one sample in a study of CD8+ T cells in alopecia areata. The method was immunoSEQ multiplex PCR; TCRdb's version includes in-frame clones alone and lacks a portion of them. The table records 150,000 to 200,000 clones, roughly 50% of them present only once. Specimen: CD4+ T cells sorted from blood, collected at roughly week 58, from a patient treated with tofacitinib. These receptors came from a human donor with alopecia areata. Both conserved end residues are trimmed from each CDR3. Rows give clone size only sometimes, using once, few, many, or a class for an expanded clone.

len,v_gene,abundance,CDR3aa
14,TRBV12-5,-,ASGILVGATNEKLF
16,TRBV4-1,-,ASSQDNSGPPRGGTQY
13,TRBV5-6,-,ASSLPSGQPYGYT
15,TRBV15,-,ATSRTPWTNSGNTIY
13,TRBV30,-,AWTDRAGVNYGYT
12,TRBV28,-,ASRGTGPNQPQH
14,TRBV18,-,ASSPTVTSGGKEQY
11,TRBV30,-,AWSPLQNEKLF
10,TRBV5-6,few,ASSLGVEAQY
10,TRBV2,once,ASSSAGTEAF
14,TRBV15,-,ATSSRDLGGNQPQH
13,TRBV28,-,ASSLSPTRGDVQY
17,TRBV7-9,-,ASSSGLVEGDYSNQPQH
10,TRBV25-1,few,ASTQSHGELF
15,TRBV29-1,-,SVEESGMPGSYNEQF
10,TRBV10-1,-,ASSDYSQPQH
13,TRBV27,-,ASSLTGGWGYEQY
12,TRBV30,-,AWSVVRTGNEQY
13,TRBV6-5,-,ASSSRGPLYNEQF
12,TRBV4-2,-,ASSQDRTNYGYT
12,TRBV27,few,ASSLLGNQETQY
10,TRBV2,-,ASSLLSNEQF
13,TRBV5-1,-,ASSLVTGGPDTQY
11,TRBV30,-,AWSVEAKGGAF
12,TRBV29-1,-,SVELRVRPETQY
12,TRBV7-8,-,ASSLAGGQNEQY
12,TRBV5-6,-,ASSLVESGAGYT
15,TRBV4-1,-,ASSQAVTGRGNSPLH
13,TRBV19,few,ASSMGTANTGELF
10,TRBV29-1,few,SVERSGETQY
12,TRBV21-1,-,ASSKGLCGQPRH
13,TRBV6-1,-,ARSIGTGPTDTQY
11,TRBV5-1,few,ASTPSGSYGYT